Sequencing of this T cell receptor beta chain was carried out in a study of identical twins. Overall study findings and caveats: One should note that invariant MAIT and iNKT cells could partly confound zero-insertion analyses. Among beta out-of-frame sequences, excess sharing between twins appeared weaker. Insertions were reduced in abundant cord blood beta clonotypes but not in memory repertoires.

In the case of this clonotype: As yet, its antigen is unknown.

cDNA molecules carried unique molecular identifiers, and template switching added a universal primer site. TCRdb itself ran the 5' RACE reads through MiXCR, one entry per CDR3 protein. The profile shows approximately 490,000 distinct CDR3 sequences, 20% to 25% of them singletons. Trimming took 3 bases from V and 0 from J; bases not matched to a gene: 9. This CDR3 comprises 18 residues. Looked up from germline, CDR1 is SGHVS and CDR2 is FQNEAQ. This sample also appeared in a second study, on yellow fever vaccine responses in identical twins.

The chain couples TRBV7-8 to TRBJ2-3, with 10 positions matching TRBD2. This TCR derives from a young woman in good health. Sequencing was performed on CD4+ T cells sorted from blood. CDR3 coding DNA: TGTGCCAGCAGCTTCACCAGCGGGGGGGCCTTTAGCACAGATACGCAGTATTTT. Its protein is CASSFTSGGAFSTDTQYF.